Listed here is a single T cell receptor beta chain. These data originate in a study of shared clonotypes between healthy human individuals. Trimming removed 1 base at V and 0 bases at J, with 9 bases between. The CDR3 runs 15 residues. Germline V gene lookup returns CDR1 SGHVS and CDR2 FQNEAQ. Sequencing was performed with immunoSEQ multiplex PCR; in TCRdb, only in-frame clones are kept and a portion is missing. The data show a few million clones, with approximately 90% seen just once and 0.14% held by the top ten. This rearrangement joins TRBV7-8 to TRBJ1-1; D is unresolved. The source of this sequence is a man aged 18 to 30 in good health. The sequencing sample was made of naive CD4+ T cells sorted from blood. The subset: CD45RA+ positively selected. CDR3 residues: CASSLEASLNTEAFF. The DNA of the CDR3 is TGTGCCAGCAGCTTAGAGGCCAGTTTGAACACTGAAGCTTTCTTT.